Shown below are 18 T cell receptor beta chains from a single sample sequenced in a study of blood T cell repertoires in COVID-19. The table came from immunoSEQ multiplex PCR; TCRdb's copy has only in-frame clones and leaves some out. This table holds roughly 700,000 clones, over 80% found once. The specimen sequenced was peripheral blood. Source of these receptors: a young woman with acute or convalescent COVID-19.

The chain carries TRBV6-4 and TRBJ2-6, with D possibly TRBD2 on 5 matching bases. The germline V gene encodes CDR1 MRHNA and CDR2 SNTAGT. V shed 2 bases and J shed 0 bases, with 5 bases lying between them. The CDR3 has 15 amino acids. This CDR3 is CASSDGSSGANVLTF. CDR3 nucleotides: TGTGCCAGCAGTGACGGGAGCTCTGGGGCCAACGTCCTGACTTTC.

The chain combines TRBV27 with TRBJ1-1; D gene uncertain. CDR3 length: 13 amino acids. The V and J ends lost 3 bases and 4 bases respectively, with 9 bases between them. CDR1 and CDR2 from the germline V gene are MNHEY and SMNVEV (reference sequence). CDR3 sequence (DNA): TGTGCCAGCAGTTTTGGGGAGGCCACTGAAGCTTTCTTT. Encoded protein: CASSFGEATEAFF.

This chain uses TRBV12-3 or TRBV12-4 with TRBJ2-7, with no clear D. Trimming took off 4 bases at V and 3 bases at J, with 4 bases between the two ends. CDR3 size: 11 residues. The CDR3 is CASSYNYEQYF. The CDR3 region has the DNA TGTGCCAGCAGTTATAACTACGAGCAGTACTTC.

This chain uses TRBV24-1 with TRBJ2-1; 8 nucleotides agree with TRBD2. V shed 5 bases and J 2 bases; nucleotides not matched to a gene: 10. Per the germline V gene, CDR1 is KGHDR and CDR2 is SFDVKD. This CDR3 is 17 amino acids long. CDR3: CATSGGSAGGPYNEQFF. The DNA for the CDR3 is TGTGCCACCAGTGGAGGGTCGGCGGGGGGCCCCTACAATGAGCAGTTCTTC.

CDR3 loop: CASRKIEAGDGYTF. As DNA, the CDR3 is TGTGCCAGTAGAAAAATAGAGGCAGGGGATGGCTACACCTTC. The J gene is TRBJ1-2, the V gene TRBV19; tentatively, D is TRBD1 (6 bases). V lost 6 bases to trimming and J lost 6 bases, with 17 bases between them. The germline V gene has CDR1 LNHDA and CDR2 SQIVND (reference sequence). The CDR3 is 14 residues long.

The V call is TRBV2, the J call TRBJ1-5; no clear D gene. V lost 8 bases, J lost 6 bases, and 17 bases lay in between. CDR3 length equals 14 residues. Per the germline V gene, CDR1 is SNHLY and CDR2 is FYNNEI. CDR3 nucleotide sequence: TGTGCCAGCCGACCGGGAAGCGGAATTCAGCCCCAGCATTTT. This codes for CASRPGSGIQPQHF.

The J gene is TRBJ1-3, the V gene TRBV15; D call uncertain. The ends were cut back, 0 bases at V and 3 bases at J, with 12 bases in the middle. CDR3 length equals 16 residues. CDR1 and CDR2 from the germline V gene are LNHNV and YYDKDF (reference sequence). This CDR3 reads CATSREVGGVGNTIYF. In DNA form, the CDR3 reads TGTGCCACCAGCAGAGAGGTTGGAGGAGTTGGAAACACCATATATTTT.

The chain recombines TRBV19 with TRBJ1-6; TRBD1 is a possible D gene (5 bases). Germline CDR1 LNHDA, CDR2 SQIVND (reference sequence). This CDR3 region has 14 residues. V lost 5 bases and J 6 bases, leaving 11 bases between the germline ends. DNA for the CDR3: TGTGCCAGTAGTCCACAGGTACCTAATTCACCCCTCCACTTT. Translation gives CASSPQVPNSPLHF. The entire variable domain, with the rest obtained from reference TRBV19 and TRBJ1-6, is as follows: DGGITQSPKYLFRKEGQNVTLSCEQNLNHDAMYWYRQDPGQGLRLIYYSQIVNDFQKGDIAEGYSVSREKKESFPLTVTSAQKNPTAFYLCASSPQVPNSPLHFGNGTRLTVT.

The chain uses TRBV19 and TRBJ2-7; TRBD1 aligns across 9 bases. With V trimmed by 5 bases and J by 2 bases, 13 bases remained unmatched. Germline V gives CDR1 LNHDA, CDR2 SQIVND (reference sequence). CDR3 size: 17 residues. In nucleotides, the CDR3 is TGTGCCAGTAGTCCCAGGGCCGGGACAGGGAATACCTACGAGCAGTACTTC. It translates to CASSPRAGTGNTYEQYF.

The CDR3 sequence: CASSQERGTEAFF. The CDR3 coding sequence is TGTGCCAGCAGCCAAGAGAGGGGGACTGAAGCTTTCTTT. The chain is built from TRBV14 and TRBJ1-1; the D gene is possibly TRBD1 (6 bases). Looked up from germline, CDR1 is SGHDN and CDR2 is FVKESK. The V and J ends lost 0 bases and 5 bases respectively, with 7 bases between them. There are 13 residues in the CDR3.

This rearrangement joins TRBV5-6 to TRBJ1-1; 7 positions agree with TRBD1. From germline, CDR1 is SGHDT and CDR2 YYEEEE. The CDR3 runs 14 residues. With 5 bases clipped from V and 4 bases from J, the junction kept 8 bases outside the gene matches. The CDR3 nucleotides are TGTGCCAGCAGGCGACAGGGCGGGGTCACTGAAGCTTTCTTT. Residues: CASRRQGGVTEAFF. Full variable domain (missing parts from reference TRBV5-6 and TRBJ1-1): DAGVTQSPTHLIKTRGQQVTLRCSPKSGHDTVSWYQQALGQGPQFIFQYYEEEERQRGNFPDRFSGHQFPNYSSELNVNALLLGDSALYLCASRRQGGVTEAFFGQGTRLTVV.

The gene calls are TRBV4-1 and TRBJ1-2; 7 bases fit TRBD1. The ends lost 8 bases at V and 2 bases at J; junction bases unmatched: 14. The CDR3 consists of 16 residues. Germline V CDR1 and CDR2: MGHRA, YSYEKL. Written as DNA, the CDR3 is TGCGCCAGCCGCCCCCCGGGACAGAGGCCCAACTATGGCTACACCTTC. Translated, it gives CASRPPGQRPNYGYTF.

This clone was found once. For the CDR3, the DNA is TGTGCCAGCAGCTCCGATCTACAGGATTCACCCCTCCACTTT. This sequence encodes CASSSDLQDSPLHF. The chain is built from TRBV7-3 and TRBJ1-6, with D possibly matching TRBD1 (5 bases). The CDR3 consists of 14 residues. The germline V gene has CDR1 SGHTA and CDR2 FQGTGA. V was clipped by 4 bases and J by 8 bases, with 12 bases between them.

The chain links TRBV18 to TRBJ1-1; TRBD1 agrees at 11 bases. V lost 2 bases, J lost 4 bases, and 9 bases stayed unmatched. The CDR3 consists of 17 residues. CDR1 is KGHSH, CDR2 LQKENI, per germline. The CDR3 loop reads CASSPRGQGGGRTEAFF. For the CDR3, the DNA is TGTGCCAGCTCACCAAGGGGACAGGGGGGAGGACGCACTGAAGCTTTCTTT.

J is TRBJ2-3 and V is TRBV6-2 or TRBV6-3; 9 bases are a match to TRBD2. Germline V gene sequence: CDR1 MNHEY, CDR2 SVGEGT. The CDR3 extends over 16 amino acids. Trimming at V came to 2 bases and at J to 2 bases, leaving 5 bases not matched to a gene. CDR3 in amino acids: CASSYPLAGYTDTQYF. For the CDR3, the DNA is TGTGCCAGCAGTTACCCCCTAGCGGGGTACACAGATACGCAGTATTTT.

The chain uses TRBV7-2 and TRBJ1-5; D call uncertain. Trimming shortened V by 1 base and J by 7 bases, and 8 bases separated the two germline ends. This CDR3 contains 13 residues. From germline, CDR1 is SGHTA and CDR2 FQGNSA. This chain's CDR3 is CASSLGLQQPQHF. DNA of the CDR3: TGTGCCAGCAGCTTAGGGTTGCAGCAGCCCCAGCATTTT.

V gene TRBV27 combines with J gene TRBJ2-7; TRBD1 aligns across 8 bases. This CDR3 spans 12 amino acids. CDR1 and CDR2 (germline): MNHEY, SMNVEV (reference sequence). The V and J ends lost 4 bases and 5 bases, in that order; junction bases with no gene match: 1. CDR3 amino acids: CASSSGQDEQYF. DNA for the CDR3: TGTGCCAGCAGTTCGGGACAGGACGAGCAGTACTTC.

This clone is a singleton in its sample. At the DNA level, this CDR3 is encoded by other sequences in the same sample as well. The chain carries TRBV13 and TRBJ2-2; D might be TRBD1 (6 bases). Trimming left V 0 bases short and J 4 bases short, with 6 bases between. This CDR3 is 14 amino acids long. Germline V gives CDR1 PRHDT, CDR2 FYEKMQ (reference sequence). The CDR3 reads CASSLGRGTGELFF. The CDR3 DNA reads as TGTGCCAGCAGCTTAGGCAGGGGCACCGGGGAGCTGTTTTTT. Complete variable domain (other parts from reference TRBV13 and TRBJ2-2): AAGVIQSPRHLIKEKRETATLKCYPIPRHDTVYWYQQGPGQDPQFLISFYEKMQSDKGSIPDRFSAQQFSDYHSELNMSSLELGDSALYFCASSLGRGTGELFFGEGSRLTVL.